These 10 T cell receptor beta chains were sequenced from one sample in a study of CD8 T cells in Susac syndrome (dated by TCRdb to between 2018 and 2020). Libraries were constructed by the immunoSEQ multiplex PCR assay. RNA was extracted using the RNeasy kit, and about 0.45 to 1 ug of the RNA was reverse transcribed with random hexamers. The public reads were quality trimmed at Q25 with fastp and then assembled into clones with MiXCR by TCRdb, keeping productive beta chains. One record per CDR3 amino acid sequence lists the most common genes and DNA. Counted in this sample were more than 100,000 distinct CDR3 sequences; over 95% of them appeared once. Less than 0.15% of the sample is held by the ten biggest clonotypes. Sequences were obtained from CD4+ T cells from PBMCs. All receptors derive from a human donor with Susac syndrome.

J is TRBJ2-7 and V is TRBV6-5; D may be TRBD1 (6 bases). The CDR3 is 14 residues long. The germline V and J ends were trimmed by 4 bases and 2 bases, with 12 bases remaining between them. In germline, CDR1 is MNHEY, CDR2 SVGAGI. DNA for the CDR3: TGTGCCAGCAGTTCAACCAGGGGAGCCTACGAGCAGTACTTC. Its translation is CASSSTRGAYEQYF.

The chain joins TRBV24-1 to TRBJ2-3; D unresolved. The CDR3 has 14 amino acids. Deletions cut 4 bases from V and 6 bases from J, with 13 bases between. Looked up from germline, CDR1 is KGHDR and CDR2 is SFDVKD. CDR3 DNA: TGTGCCACCAGTGACCCAGAGAAGAGGGATACGCAGTATTTT. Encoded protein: CATSDPEKRDTQYF.

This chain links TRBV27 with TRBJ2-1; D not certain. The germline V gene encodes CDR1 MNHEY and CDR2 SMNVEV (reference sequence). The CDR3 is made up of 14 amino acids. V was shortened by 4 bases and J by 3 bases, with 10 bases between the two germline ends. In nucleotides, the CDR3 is TGTGCCAGCAGTTCGGAGCGAAACTACAATGAGCAGTTCTTC. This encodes CASSSERNYNEQFF.

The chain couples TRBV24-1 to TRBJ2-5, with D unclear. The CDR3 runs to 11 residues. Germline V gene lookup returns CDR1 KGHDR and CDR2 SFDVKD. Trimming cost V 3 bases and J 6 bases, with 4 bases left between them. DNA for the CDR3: TGTGCCACCAGTGATCTCCAGACCCAGTACTTC. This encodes CATSDLQTQYF.

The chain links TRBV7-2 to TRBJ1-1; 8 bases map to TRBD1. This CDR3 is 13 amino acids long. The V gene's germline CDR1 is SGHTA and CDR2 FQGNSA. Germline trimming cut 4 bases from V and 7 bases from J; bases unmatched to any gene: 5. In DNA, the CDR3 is TGTGCCAGCAGCTCCCGGACAGGGCTTGAAGCTTTCTTT. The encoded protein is CASSSRTGLEAFF.

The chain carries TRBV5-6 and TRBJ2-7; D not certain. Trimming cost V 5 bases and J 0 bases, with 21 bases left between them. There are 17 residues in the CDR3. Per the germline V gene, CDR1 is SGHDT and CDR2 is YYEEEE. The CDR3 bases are TGTGCCAGCAGTCCGACTCCCGGGCGGACCAGCTCCTACGAGCAGTACTTC. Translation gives CASSPTPGRTSSYEQYF.

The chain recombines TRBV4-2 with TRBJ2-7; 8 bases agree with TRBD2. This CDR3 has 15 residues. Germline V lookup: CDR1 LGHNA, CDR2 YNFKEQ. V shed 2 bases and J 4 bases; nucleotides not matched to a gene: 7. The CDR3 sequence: CASSQSSGQTYEQYF. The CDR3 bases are TGTGCCAGCAGCCAATCTAGCGGGCAGACATACGAGCAGTACTTC.

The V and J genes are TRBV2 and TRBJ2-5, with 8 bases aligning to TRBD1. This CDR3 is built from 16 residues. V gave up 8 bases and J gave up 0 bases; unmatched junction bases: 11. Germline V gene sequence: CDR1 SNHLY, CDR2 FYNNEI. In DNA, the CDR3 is TGTGCCAGCCTTCGACGGGACAGGCCGTACCAAGAGACCCAGTACTTC. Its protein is CASLRRDRPYQETQYF. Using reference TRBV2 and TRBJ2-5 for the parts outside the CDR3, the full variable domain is EPEVTQTPSHQVTQMGQEVILRCVPISNHLYFYWYRQILGQKVEFLVSFYNNEISEKSEIFDDQFSVERPDGSNFTLKIRSTKLEDSAMYFCASLRRDRPYQETQYFGPGTRLLVL.

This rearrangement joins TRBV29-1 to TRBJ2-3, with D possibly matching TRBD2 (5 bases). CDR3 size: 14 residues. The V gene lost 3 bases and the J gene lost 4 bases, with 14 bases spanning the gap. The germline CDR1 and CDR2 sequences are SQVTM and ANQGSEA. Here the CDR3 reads CSVDNGISPDTQYF. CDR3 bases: TGCAGCGTTGATAACGGGATTTCGCCAGATACGCAGTATTTT.

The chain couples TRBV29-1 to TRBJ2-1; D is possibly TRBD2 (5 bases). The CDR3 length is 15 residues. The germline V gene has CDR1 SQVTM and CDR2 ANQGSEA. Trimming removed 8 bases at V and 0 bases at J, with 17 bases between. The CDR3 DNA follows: TGCAGCTCAACCCGGACTTTGAGCTCCTACAATGAGCAGTTCTTC. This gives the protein CSSTRTLSSYNEQFF.